This is a list of T cell receptor beta chains from one sample in a study of shared clonotypes between healthy human individuals. Method: immunoSEQ multiplex PCR; TCRdb's copy keeps in-frame clones and lacks some. Of about 2.4 million clones in the sample, over 85% were seen once. The sequenced sample consisted of naive CD4+ T cells from PBMCs. These receptors were collected from a man aged 18 to 29 in good health. Some clones in this sample may be carry-over from other donors' samples. Each CDR3 is given with its conserved first and last residue. The D gene is left open where the match is weak. A row's size may be missing; if present it is once, few, many or a size class.

clone size	J gene	V gene	D gene	CDR3 protein	CDR3 DNA
NA	TRBJ2-7	TRBV7-9	TRBD2	CASSSTLLTSGRDYEQYF	TGTGCCAGCAGCTCAACCCTACTGACTAGCGGGAGAGATTACGAGCAGTACTTC
NA	TRBJ2-3	TRBV2	NA	CASSDRPPVRGESTDTQYF	TGTGCCAGCAGTGACCGGCCCCCCGTCCGCGGGGAGAGCACAGATACGCAGTATTTT
NA	TRBJ2-1	TRBV5-1	TRBD1	CASSFRQGGIGQFF	TGCGCCAGCAGCTTTAGACAGGGGGGAATCGGGCAGTTCTTC
NA	TRBJ1-3	TRBV9	NA	CASSGRPHSGNTIYF	TGTGCCAGCAGCGGCAGACCGCACTCTGGAAACACCATATATTTT
NA	TRBJ1-5	TRBV6-1	TRBD1	CASSPGQLNQPQHF	TGTGCCAGCAGTCCGGGACAGCTCAATCAGCCCCAGCATTTT
NA	TRBJ1-1	TRBV11-1	NA	CASSGRGGTEAFF	TGTGCCAGCAGCGGCAGGGGAGGCACTGAAGCTTTCTTT
few	TRBJ1-1	TRBV5-7	NA	CARTASRVAEAFF	TGTGCCAGGACAGCCTCAAGGGTCGCTGAAGCTTTCTTT
NA	TRBJ1-2	TRBV7-2	NA	CASSRTQIFTYGYTF	TGTGCCAGCAGCCGGACCCAAATCTTTACCTATGGCTACACCTTC
NA	TRBJ2-7	TRBV15	NA	CASSFGGGQTYEQYF	TGTGCCTCAAGTTTTGGAGGGGGTCAGACCTACGAGCAGTACTTC
NA	TRBJ2-7	TRBV5-4	TRBD2	CASSRLAGGPGEQYF	TGTGCCAGCAGCCGTTTAGCGGGAGGGCCGGGGGAGCAGTACTTC
NA	TRBJ1-5	TRBV4-1	NA	CASSQDRNQPQHF	TGCGCCAGCAGCCAAGATCGGAATCAGCCCCAGCATTTT
NA	TRBJ2-7	TRBV20-1	TRBD1	CSASRGYEQYF	TGCAGTGCTAGCAGGGGGTACGAGCAGTACTTC
once	TRBJ1-4	TRBV5-8	NA	CASSLSPLRGEKLFF	TGTGCCAGCAGCTTGTCCCCGCTCCGGGGTGAAAAACTGTTTTTT
NA	TRBJ2-5	TRBV11-2	TRBD2	CASSLDRGGWETQYF	TGTGCCAGCAGCTTAGATCGGGGGGGCTGGGAGACCCAGTACTTC
NA	TRBJ2-7	TRBV18	TRBD2	CASSPGLAETYEQYF	TGTGCCAGCTCACCGGGACTAGCGGAAACCTACGAGCAGTACTTC
few	TRBJ2-2	TRBV7-3	TRBD1	CASSLRQGNTGELFF	TGTGCCAGCAGCTTAAGACAGGGGAACACCGGGGAGCTGTTTTTT
NA	TRBJ1-1	TRBV29-1	NA	CSVNEGIAFF	TGCAGCGTGAATGAGGGAATAGCTTTCTTT
NA	TRBJ2-3	TRBV9	TRBD2	CASTPLAGGSDTQYF	TGTGCCAGCACCCCCTTAGCGGGAGGTTCCGATACGCAGTATTTT
NA	TRBJ2-3	TRBV6-1	NA	CASSVVHPDGNTQYF	TGTGCCAGCAGTGTCGTCCACCCAGACGGAAATACGCAGTATTTT
NA	TRBJ2-5	TRBV2	TRBD2	CASNPSGGLPETQYF	TGTGCCAGCAACCCTAGCGGGGGCCTCCCGGAGACCCAGTACTTC
once	TRBJ2-3	TRBV19	TRBD2	CASSPRAGGADTQYF	TGTGCCAGTAGTCCGCGAGCGGGAGGGGCAGATACGCAGTATTTT
NA	TRBJ1-6	TRBV30	NA	CAWRVPNSPLHF	TGTGCCTGGAGGGTACCCAATTCACCCCTCCACTTT
NA	TRBJ2-2	TRBV7-2	NA	CASSLVFPGELFF	TGTGCCAGCAGCTTAGTTTTCCCCGGGGAGCTGTTTTTT
NA	TRBJ1-5	TRBV28	NA	CASTEQGGNQPQHF	TGTGCCAGCACCGAACAGGGTGGCAATCAGCCCCAGCATTTT